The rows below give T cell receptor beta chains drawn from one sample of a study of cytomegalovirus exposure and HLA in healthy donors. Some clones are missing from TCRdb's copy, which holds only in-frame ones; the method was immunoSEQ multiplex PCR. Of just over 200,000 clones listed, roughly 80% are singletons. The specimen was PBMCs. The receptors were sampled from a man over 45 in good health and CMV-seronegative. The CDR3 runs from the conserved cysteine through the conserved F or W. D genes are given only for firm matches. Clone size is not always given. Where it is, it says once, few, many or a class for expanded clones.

cdr3_aa: CASSFGQGVSKRLFF
cdr3_nt: TGTGCCAGCAGTTTTGGACAGGGTGTATCCAAAAGACTGTTTTTT
v_call: TRBV2
j_call: TRBJ1-4
clone_size: .
d_call: TRBD1

cdr3_aa: CASGLPRLAPQYF
cdr3_nt: TGTGCTAGTGGTTTGCCCCGACTAGCCCCGCAGTATTTT
v_call: TRBV12-5
j_call: TRBJ2-3
clone_size: .
d_call: TRBD2

cdr3_aa: CASSSEALLTYNEQFF
cdr3_nt: TGCGCCAGCAGCTCAGAGGCCCTTTTAACCTACAATGAGCAGTTCTTC
v_call: TRBV5-1
j_call: TRBJ2-1
clone_size: .
d_call: .

cdr3_aa: CASSSSTSYRETQYF
cdr3_nt: TGTGCCAGCAGCTCATCGACTAGTTATCGAGAGACCCAGTACTTC
v_call: TRBV11-3
j_call: TRBJ2-5
clone_size: .
d_call: .

cdr3_aa: CAISDLRGATYNEQFF
cdr3_nt: TGTGCCATCAGTGACTTACGGGGGGCCACCTACAATGAGCAGTTCTTC
v_call: TRBV10-3
j_call: TRBJ2-1
clone_size: .
d_call: .

cdr3_aa: CSSRGSDTQYF
cdr3_nt: TGCAGCTCGCGAGGGAGTGATACGCAGTATTTT
v_call: TRBV29-1
j_call: TRBJ2-3
clone_size: .
d_call: .

cdr3_aa: CASSQARTSGSLAKNIQYF
cdr3_nt: TGTGCCAGCAGCCAAGCGAGGACTAGCGGTTCCTTAGCCAAAAACATTCAGTACTTC
v_call: TRBV4-2
j_call: TRBJ2-4
clone_size: once
d_call: TRBD2

cdr3_aa: CASSLAGGVANSPLHF
cdr3_nt: TGTGCCAGCAGTTTGGCTGGGGGGGTCGCGAATTCACCCCTCCACTTT
v_call: TRBV27
j_call: TRBJ1-6
clone_size: .
d_call: .

cdr3_aa: CASSPGLAYEQYF
cdr3_nt: TGCGCCAGCAGCCCGGGACTAGCCTACGAGCAGTACTTC
v_call: TRBV5-1
j_call: TRBJ2-7
clone_size: .
d_call: TRBD2

cdr3_aa: CASSFVYNEQFF
cdr3_nt: TGTGCCAGCAGTTTCGTTTACAATGAGCAGTTCTTC
v_call: TRBV28
j_call: TRBJ2-1
clone_size: once
d_call: .

cdr3_aa: CASSPEGLAGGSGREQYF
cdr3_nt: TGTGCCAGCAGCCCAGAGGGACTAGCGGGAGGCTCGGGGAGGGAGCAGTACTTC
v_call: TRBV9
j_call: TRBJ2-7
clone_size: .
d_call: TRBD2

cdr3_aa: CASSVTDQETQYF
cdr3_nt: TGTGCCAGCAGTGTAACAGACCAAGAGACCCAGTACTTC
v_call: TRBV27
j_call: TRBJ2-5
clone_size: .
d_call: .

cdr3_aa: CASSRVYEQYF
cdr3_nt: TGTGCCAGCAGCCGGGTCTACGAGCAGTACTTC
v_call: TRBV5-6
j_call: TRBJ2-7
clone_size: .
d_call: .

cdr3_aa: CASSVATGGIRLDSRNEQFF
cdr3_nt: TGTGCCAGCAGCGTGGCGACAGGGGGAATTAGACTAGACTCCCGCAATGAGCAGTTCTTC
v_call: TRBV9
j_call: TRBJ2-1
clone_size: few
d_call: TRBD1

cdr3_aa: CASSFTGDNQPQHF
cdr3_nt: TGTGCCAGCAGTTTTACAGGGGACAATCAGCCCCAGCATTTT
v_call: TRBV2
j_call: TRBJ1-5
clone_size: .
d_call: TRBD1